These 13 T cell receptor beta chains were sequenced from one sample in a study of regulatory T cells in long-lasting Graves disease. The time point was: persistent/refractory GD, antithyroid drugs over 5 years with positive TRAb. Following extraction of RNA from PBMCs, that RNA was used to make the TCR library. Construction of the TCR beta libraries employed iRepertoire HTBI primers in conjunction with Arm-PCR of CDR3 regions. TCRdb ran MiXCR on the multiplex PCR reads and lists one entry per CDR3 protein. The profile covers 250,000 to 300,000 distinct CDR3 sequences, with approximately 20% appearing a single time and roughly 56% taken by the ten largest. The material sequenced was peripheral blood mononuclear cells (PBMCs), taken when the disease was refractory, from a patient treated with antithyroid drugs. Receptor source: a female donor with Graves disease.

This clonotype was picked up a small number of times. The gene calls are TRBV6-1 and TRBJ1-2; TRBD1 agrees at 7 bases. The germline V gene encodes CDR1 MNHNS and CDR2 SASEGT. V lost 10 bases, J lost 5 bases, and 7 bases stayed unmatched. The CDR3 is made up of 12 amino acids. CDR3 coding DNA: TGTGCCACCCCAGGACAGGCGTATGGCTACACCTTC. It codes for CATPGQAYGYTF.

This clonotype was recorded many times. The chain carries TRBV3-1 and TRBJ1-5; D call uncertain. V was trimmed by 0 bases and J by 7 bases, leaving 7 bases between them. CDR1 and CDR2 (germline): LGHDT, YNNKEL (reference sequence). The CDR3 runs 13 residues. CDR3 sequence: CASSQERGQPQHF. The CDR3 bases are TGTGCCAGCAGCCAAGAGAGAGGCCAGCCCCAGCATTTT. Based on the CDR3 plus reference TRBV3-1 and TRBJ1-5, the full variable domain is DTAVSQTPKYLVTQMGNDKSIKCEQNLGHDTMYWYKQDSKKFLKIMFSYNNKELIINETVPNRFSPKSPDKAHLNLHINSLELGDSAVYFCASSQERGQPQHFGDGTRLSIL.

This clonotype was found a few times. This CDR3 is CASSPTSVSYNEQFF. CDR3 DNA: TGTGCCAGCAGCCCCACTAGCGTATCGTACAATGAGCAGTTCTTC. The rearrangement links TRBV28 to TRBJ2-1, with TRBD2 matching 7 bases. V lost 6 bases to trimming and J lost 4 bases; unmatched junction nucleotides: 9. The germline V gene has CDR1 MDHEN and CDR2 SYDVKM. The CDR3 is 15 residues long. The complete variable domain, with remaining parts taken from reference TRBV28 and TRBJ2-1, reads DVKVTQSSRYLVKRTGEKVFLECVQDMDHENMFWYRQDPGLGLRLIYFSYDVKMKEKGDIPEGYSVSREKKERFSLILESASTNQTSMYLCASSPTSVSYNEQFFGPGTRLTVL.

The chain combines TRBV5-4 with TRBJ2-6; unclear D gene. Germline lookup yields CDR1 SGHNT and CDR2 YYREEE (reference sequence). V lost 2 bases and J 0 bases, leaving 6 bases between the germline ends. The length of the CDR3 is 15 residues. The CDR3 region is CASSFISSGANVLTF. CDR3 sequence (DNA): TGTGCCAGCAGCTTTATTAGCTCTGGGGCCAACGTCCTGACTTTC.

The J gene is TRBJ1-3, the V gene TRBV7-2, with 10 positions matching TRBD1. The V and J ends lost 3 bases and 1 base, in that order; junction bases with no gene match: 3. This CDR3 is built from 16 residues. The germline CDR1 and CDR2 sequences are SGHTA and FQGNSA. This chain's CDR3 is CASSFSGQGSGNTIYF. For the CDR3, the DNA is TGTGCCAGCAGCTTTTCGGGACAGGGGTCTGGAAACACCATATATTTT.

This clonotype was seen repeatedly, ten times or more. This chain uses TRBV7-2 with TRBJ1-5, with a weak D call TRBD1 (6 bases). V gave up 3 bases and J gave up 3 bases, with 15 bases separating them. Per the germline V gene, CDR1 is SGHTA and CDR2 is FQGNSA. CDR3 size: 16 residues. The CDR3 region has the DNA TGTGCCAGCAGCTTCGTCGCGGGGGCAAACAATCAGCCCCAGCATTTT. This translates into CASSFVAGANNQPQHF.

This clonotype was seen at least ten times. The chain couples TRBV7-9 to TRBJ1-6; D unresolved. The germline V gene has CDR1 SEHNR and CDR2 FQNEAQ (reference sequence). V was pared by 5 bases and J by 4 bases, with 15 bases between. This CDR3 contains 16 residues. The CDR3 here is CASSPVDGDYNSPLHF. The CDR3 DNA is TGTGCCAGCAGCCCCGTGGACGGTGATTATAATTCACCCCTCCACTTT.

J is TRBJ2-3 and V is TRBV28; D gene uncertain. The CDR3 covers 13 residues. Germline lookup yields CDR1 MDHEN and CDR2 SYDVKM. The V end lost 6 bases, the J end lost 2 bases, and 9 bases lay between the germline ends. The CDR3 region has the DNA TGTGCCAGCAGACCAACAGACACAGATACGCAGTATTTT. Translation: CASRPTDTDTQYF. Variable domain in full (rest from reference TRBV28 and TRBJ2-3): DVKVTQSSRYLVKRTGEKVFLECVQDMDHENMFWYRQDPGLGLRLIYFSYDVKMKEKGDIPEGYSVSREKKERFSLILESASTNQTSMYLCASRPTDTDTQYFGPGTRLTVL.

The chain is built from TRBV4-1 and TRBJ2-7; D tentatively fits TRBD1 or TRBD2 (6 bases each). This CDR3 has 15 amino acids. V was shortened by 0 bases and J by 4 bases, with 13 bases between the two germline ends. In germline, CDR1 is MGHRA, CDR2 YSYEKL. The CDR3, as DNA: TGCGCCAGCAGCCAAGAGGAGGGGGACCCTTACGAGCAGTACTTC. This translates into CASSQEEGDPYEQYF.

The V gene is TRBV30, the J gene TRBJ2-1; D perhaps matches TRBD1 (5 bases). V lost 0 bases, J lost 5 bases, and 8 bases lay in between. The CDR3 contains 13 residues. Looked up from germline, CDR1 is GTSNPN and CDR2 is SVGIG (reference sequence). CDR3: CAWSVAGHNEQFF. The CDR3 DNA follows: TGTGCCTGGAGTGTTGCAGGGCACAATGAGCAGTTCTTC.

The CDR3 DNA reads TGTGCCAGCTCACCAGGGGCGGGTCCGGATGGCTACACCTTC. Translated, it gives CASSPGAGPDGYTF. The V call is TRBV18, the J call TRBJ1-2, with D possibly TRBD1 on 5 matching bases. The V and J ends lost 2 bases and 6 bases respectively, with 13 bases between them. Germline CDR1 and CDR2: KGHSH and LQKENI. CDR3 size: 14 residues.

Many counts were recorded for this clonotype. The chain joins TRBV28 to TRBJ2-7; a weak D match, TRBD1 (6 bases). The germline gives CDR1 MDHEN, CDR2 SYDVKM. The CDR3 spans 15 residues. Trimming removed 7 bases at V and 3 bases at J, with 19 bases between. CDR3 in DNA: TGTGCCAGCAACAACCCACAGGGCCGCTTCTACGAGCAGTACTTC. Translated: CASNNPQGRFYEQYF. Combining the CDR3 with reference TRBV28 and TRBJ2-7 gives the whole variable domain DVKVTQSSRYLVKRTGEKVFLECVQDMDHENMFWYRQDPGLGLRLIYFSYDVKMKEKGDIPEGYSVSREKKERFSLILESASTNQTSMYLCASNNPQGRFYEQYFGPGTRLTVT.

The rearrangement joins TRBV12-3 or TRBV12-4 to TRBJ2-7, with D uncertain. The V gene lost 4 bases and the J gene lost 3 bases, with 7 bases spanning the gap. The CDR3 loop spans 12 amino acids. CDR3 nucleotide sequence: TGTGCCAGCAGTTACAAAGGCTACGAGCAGTACTTC. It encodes CASSYKGYEQYF.